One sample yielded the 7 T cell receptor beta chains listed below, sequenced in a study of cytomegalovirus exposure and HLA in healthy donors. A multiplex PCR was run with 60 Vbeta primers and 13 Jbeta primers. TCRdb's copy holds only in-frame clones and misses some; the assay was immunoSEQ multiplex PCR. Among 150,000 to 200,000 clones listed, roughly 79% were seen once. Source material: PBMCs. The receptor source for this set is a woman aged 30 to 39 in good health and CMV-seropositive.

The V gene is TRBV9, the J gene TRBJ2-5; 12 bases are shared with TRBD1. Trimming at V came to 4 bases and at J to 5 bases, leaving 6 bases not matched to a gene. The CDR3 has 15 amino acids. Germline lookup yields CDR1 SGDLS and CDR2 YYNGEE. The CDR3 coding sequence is TGTGCCAGCAGCTCCCGGGACAGGGGGCATGAGACCCAGTACTTC. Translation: CASSSRDRGHETQYF.

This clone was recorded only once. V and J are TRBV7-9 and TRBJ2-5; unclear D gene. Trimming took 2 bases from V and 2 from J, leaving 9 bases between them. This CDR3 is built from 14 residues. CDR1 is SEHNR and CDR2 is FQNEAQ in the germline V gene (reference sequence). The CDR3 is CASSLFAGQETQYF. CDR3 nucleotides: TGTGCCAGCAGCTTATTCGCCGGGCAAGAGACCCAGTACTTC. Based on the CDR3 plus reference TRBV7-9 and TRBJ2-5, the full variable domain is DTGVSQNPRHKITKRGQNVTFRCDPISEHNRLYWYRQTLGQGPEFLTYFQNEAQLEKSRLLSDRFSAERPKGSFSTLEIQRTEQGDSAMYLCASSLFAGQETQYFGPGTRLLVL.

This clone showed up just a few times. In nucleotides, the CDR3 is TGTGCCAGCAGCCTGGACAGGGCCCCCTTTGGCTACACCTTC. This gives the protein CASSLDRAPFGYTF. The V and J genes are TRBV5-6 and TRBJ1-2, with 8 bases identical to TRBD1. The CDR3 consists of 14 residues. Trimming took 4 bases from V and 7 from J; bases not matched to a gene: 9. CDR1 SGHDT and CDR2 YYEEEE come from the germline V gene.

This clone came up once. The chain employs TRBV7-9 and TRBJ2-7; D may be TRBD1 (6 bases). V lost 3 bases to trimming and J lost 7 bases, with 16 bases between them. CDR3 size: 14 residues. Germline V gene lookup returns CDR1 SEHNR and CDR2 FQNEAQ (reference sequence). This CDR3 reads CASSFTGHLSEQYF. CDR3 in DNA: TGTGCCAGCAGCTTCACGGGACACCTTTCTGAGCAGTACTTC.

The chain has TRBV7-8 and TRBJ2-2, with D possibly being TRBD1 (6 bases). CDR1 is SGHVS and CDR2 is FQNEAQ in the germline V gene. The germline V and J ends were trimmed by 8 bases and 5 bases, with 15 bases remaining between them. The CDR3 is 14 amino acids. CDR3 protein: CASVNRAVTGELFF. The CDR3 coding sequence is TGTGCCAGCGTTAACAGGGCGGTAACCGGGGAGCTGTTTTTT.

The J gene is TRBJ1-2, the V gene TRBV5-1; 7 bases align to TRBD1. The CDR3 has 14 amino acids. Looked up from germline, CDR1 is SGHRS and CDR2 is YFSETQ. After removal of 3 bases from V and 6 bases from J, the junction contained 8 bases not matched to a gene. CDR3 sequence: CASSSSQTGDGYTF. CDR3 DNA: TGCGCCAGCAGCTCCTCGCAAACAGGGGATGGCTACACCTTC.

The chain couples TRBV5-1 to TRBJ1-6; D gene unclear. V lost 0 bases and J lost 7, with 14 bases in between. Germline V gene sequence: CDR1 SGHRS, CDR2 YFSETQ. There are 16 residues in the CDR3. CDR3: CASSLGLGKTNSPLHF. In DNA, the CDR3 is TGCGCCAGCAGCTTGGGCCTCGGGAAGACGAATTCACCCCTCCACTTT.